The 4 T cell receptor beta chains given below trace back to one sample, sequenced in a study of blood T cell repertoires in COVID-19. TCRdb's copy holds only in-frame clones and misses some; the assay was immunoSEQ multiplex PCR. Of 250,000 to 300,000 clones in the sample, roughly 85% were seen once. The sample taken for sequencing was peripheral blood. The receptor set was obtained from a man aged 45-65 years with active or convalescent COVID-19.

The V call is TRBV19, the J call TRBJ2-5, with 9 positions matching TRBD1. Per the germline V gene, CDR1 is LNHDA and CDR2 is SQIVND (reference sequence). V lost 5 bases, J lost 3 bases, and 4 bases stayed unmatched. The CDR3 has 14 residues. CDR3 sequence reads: CASSLGQGKETQYF. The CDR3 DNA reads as TGTGCCAGTAGTCTCGGACAGGGGAAAGAGACCCAGTACTTC.

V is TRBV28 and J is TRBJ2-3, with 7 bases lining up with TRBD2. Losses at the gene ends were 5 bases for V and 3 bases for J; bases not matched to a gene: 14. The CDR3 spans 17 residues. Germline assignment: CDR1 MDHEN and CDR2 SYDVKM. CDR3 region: CASSPALGGGPTDTQYF. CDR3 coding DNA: TGTGCCAGCAGTCCCGCCTTGGGGGGAGGGCCAACAGATACGCAGTATTTT.

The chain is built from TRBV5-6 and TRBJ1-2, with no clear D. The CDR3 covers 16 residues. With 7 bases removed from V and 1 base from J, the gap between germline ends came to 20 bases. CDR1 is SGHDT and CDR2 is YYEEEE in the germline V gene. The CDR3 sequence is CASFPGERTLNYGYTF. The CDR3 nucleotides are TGTGCCAGCTTCCCCGGGGAAAGAACCCTTAACTATGGCTACACCTTC.

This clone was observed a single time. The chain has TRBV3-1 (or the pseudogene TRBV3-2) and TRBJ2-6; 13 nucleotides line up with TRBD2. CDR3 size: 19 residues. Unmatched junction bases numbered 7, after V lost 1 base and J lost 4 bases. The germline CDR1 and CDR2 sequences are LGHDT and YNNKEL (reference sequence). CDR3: CASSQGTSGRIGGANVLTF. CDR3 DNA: TGTGCCAGCAGCCAAGGGACTAGCGGGAGAATCGGGGGGGCCAACGTCCTGACTTTC.